Following are 2 T cell receptor beta chains from one sample sequenced in a study of type 1 and type 2 diabetes patients. The PCR template was genomic DNA. A primer set of 30 forward and 13 reverse primers amplified the CDR3. MiXCR, run by TCRdb on the multiplex PCR reads, gives a single entry per CDR3 protein. The sample has about 270,000 distinct CDR3 sequences; roughly 50% are singletons. Sequenced sample: peripheral blood mononuclear cells (PBMCs). The receptors originated from a man aged 18-30 years with type 2 diabetes.

The V call is TRBV6-5, the J call TRBJ1-2, with 7 bases aligning to TRBD1. The CDR3 length is 14 residues. V shed 2 bases, J shed 5 bases, and the junction held 5 bases outside the gene matches. Germline V gene sequence: CDR1 MNHEY, CDR2 SVGAGI. CDR3 in amino acids: CASSYQGQLYGYTF. CDR3 sequence (DNA): TGTGCCAGCAGTTACCAGGGACAGCTATATGGCTACACCTTC.

The chain uses TRBV2 and TRBJ2-5; perhaps TRBD2 as D (5 bases). The germline gives CDR1 SNHLY, CDR2 FYNNEI. V was trimmed by 6 bases and J by 2 bases, leaving 22 bases between them. CDR3 length equals 17 residues. CDR3 residues: CASRLRGLTGLQETQYF. The CDR3 DNA reads TGTGCCAGCAGGCTGAGAGGACTCACTGGGTTACAAGAGACCCAGTACTTC.